The clone carrying this T cell receptor beta chain was recorded at least ten times. The germline V and J ends were trimmed by 1 base and 0 bases, with 11 bases remaining between them. This CDR3 is 17 amino acids long. Germline V gene data show CDR1 as SGHRS and CDR2 as YFSETQ. Using its own MiXCR run on the RT-PCR reads, TCRdb lists one record per CDR3 protein. The data hold about 700,000 distinct CDR3 sequences, with around 14% observed a single time. The source material was memory CD4+ T cells from blood. This sequence originates from a female donor in good health, serving as a healthy control. J is TRBJ2-6 and V is TRBV5-1; the D is unclear. The CDR3 DNA is TGCGCCAGCAGCTTGCTCTCACTTTCCTCTGGGGCCAACGTCCTGACTTTC. Translation gives CASSLLSLSSGANVLTF.